This TCR beta chain appears in the sequencing data of a study of T-cell reconstitution after alpha-beta-depleted transplantation in children. The CDR3 is made up of 12 amino acids. CDR1 MNHNS and CDR2 SASEGT come from the germline V gene. Germline trimming cut 8 bases from V and 6 bases from J; bases unmatched to any gene: 3. A library of TCRbeta sequences, prepared with unique molecular identifiers, was generated. Via MiXCR, TCRdb re-called the PCR reads, giving one row per CDR3 protein. Of 300,000 to 400,000 distinct CDR3 sequences listed, about an eighth are singletons. The V call is TRBV6-1, the J call TRBJ2-7, with 11 bases identical to TRBD1. The sequence came from a human donor who donated a stem cell graft to a child with Fanconi anemia. The sample consisted of PBMCs, taken from the stem cell graft. CDR3 sequence reads: CASGQGAFEQYF. CDR3 nucleotide sequence: TGTGCCAGCGGACAGGGGGCGTTCGAGCAGTACTTC.